Listed here are 21 T cell receptor beta chains from one sample, sequenced in a study of blood T cell repertoires in COVID-19 (dated by TCRdb to about 2020). Libraries were made using the immunoSEQ multiplex PCR assay. The source is immuneACCESS, and TCRdb retained only in-frame sequences with V and J called. Part of the clones is not carried over; for the studies checked, unresolved V genes explain less than half of this, and the remainder is unexplained. The sample includes some 300,000 clones, with approximately 91% observed a single time. Approximately 9.8% of the sample belongs to the ten largest clones. Input material: PBMCs or T cells enriched from blood (not recorded which). The receptors derive from a woman aged 40 to 49 who had recovered from COVID-19.

The chain combines TRBV2 with TRBJ1-2; 9 positions match TRBD1. The ends lost 2 bases at V and 3 bases at J; junction bases unmatched: 10. The CDR3 runs to 17 residues. Germline CDR1 reads SNHLY; CDR2 reads FYNNEI. In DNA, the CDR3 is TGTGCCAGCAGTGAACCGGGACAGGGAGTATTCGACTATGGCTACACCTTC. Its protein product is CASSEPGQGVFDYGYTF.

This chain uses TRBV19 with TRBJ1-2; 8 nucleotides line up with TRBD1. Germline V lookup: CDR1 LNHDA, CDR2 SQIVND (reference sequence). V lost 7 bases and J lost 3; bases outside the gene matches: 13. The CDR3 sequence is 16 residues long. The CDR3 is CASTSFGQGRHYGYTF. In DNA form, the CDR3 reads TGTGCCAGTACCTCCTTCGGACAGGGTCGACACTATGGCTACACCTTC.

This clone appeared many times. V and J are TRBV11-2 and TRBJ2-7; 8 bases match TRBD2. Germline assignment: CDR1 SGHAT and CDR2 FQNNGV. This CDR3 is built from 15 residues. J lost 4 bases, V lost 3 bases, and 8 bases had no gene match. The CDR3 here is CASSLGSGIQYEQYF. CDR3 sequence (DNA): TGTGCCAGCAGCTTGGGTAGCGGGATCCAATACGAGCAGTACTTC. The whole variable domain, filled in from reference TRBV11-2 and TRBJ2-7, reads EAGVAQSPRYKIIEKRQSVAFWCNPISGHATLYWYQQILGQGPKLLIQFQNNGVVDDSQLPKDRFSAERLKGVDSTLKIQPAKLEDSAVYLCASSLGSGIQYEQYFGPGTRLTVT.

The chain links TRBV2 to TRBJ2-3; no reliable D call. CDR1 SNHLY and CDR2 FYNNEI come from the germline V gene. The V end lost 2 bases, the J end lost 2 bases, and 17 bases lay between the germline ends. The CDR3 has 17 residues. CDR3 amino acids: CASSETRWAPVTDTQYF. The CDR3 DNA sequence: TGTGCCAGCAGTGAAACAAGGTGGGCGCCGGTCACAGATACGCAGTATTTT.

The rearrangement joins TRBV7-8 to TRBJ1-3; no clear D. In germline, CDR1 is SGHVS, CDR2 FQNEAQ. CDR3 length: 14 amino acids. V lost 0 bases and J 2 bases, leaving 5 bases between the germline ends. The CDR3 here is CASSLATAGNTIYF. The CDR3 DNA follows: TGTGCCAGCAGCTTAGCCACAGCTGGAAACACCATATATTTT.

This clone was counted once. This chain uses TRBV30 with TRBJ2-2; no clear D gene. Germline CDR1 GTSNPN, CDR2 SVGIG (reference sequence). The CDR3 is made up of 14 amino acids. Trimming shortened V by 0 bases and J by 8 bases, and 13 bases separated the two germline ends. The CDR3 protein is CAWSVLRPPGELFF. The DNA of the CDR3 is TGTGCCTGGAGTGTACTTCGTCCCCCGGGGGAGCTGTTTTTT.

This clone was seen more than once but under ten times. The V gene is TRBV5-1, the J gene TRBJ2-7, with D tentatively TRBD1 (6 bases). Germline CDR1 SGHRS, CDR2 YFSETQ. CDR3 length: 15 amino acids. The V end was cut by 3 bases, the J end by 0 bases, with 13 bases between. CDR3 DNA: TGCGCCAGCAGCTCCTTGACAGGCAGCTCCTACGAGCAGTACTTC. Translating it yields CASSSLTGSSYEQYF.

The chain joins TRBV5-1 to TRBJ2-5; D gene unclear. The CDR3 has 12 amino acids. Germline V gene lookup returns CDR1 SGHRS and CDR2 YFSETQ. With 0 bases removed from V and 5 bases from J, the gap between germline ends came to 5 bases. The CDR3 sequence is CASSLESETQYF. The CDR3 DNA reads as TGCGCCAGCAGCTTGGAGAGTGAGACCCAGTACTTC. The full variable domain, completed using reference TRBV5-1 and TRBJ2-5, is KAGVTQTPRYLIKTRGQQVTLSCSPISGHRSVSWYQQTPGQGLQFLFEYFSETQRNKGNFPGRFSGRQFSNSRSEMNVSTLELGDSALYLCASSLESETQYFGPGTRLLVL.

In this sample, this clone turned up once. The chain has TRBV7-9 and TRBJ1-1; D may be TRBD1 (6 bases). This CDR3 region has 15 residues. Per germline, CDR1 SEHNR and CDR2 FQNEAQ (reference sequence). Trimming pared 2 bases from V and 8 bases from J, leaving 18 bases between. CDR3 nucleotides: TGTGCCAGCAGCTTATGGGGGGGCGGTTGGTCGGAAGCTTTCTTT. Translated, it gives CASSLWGGGWSEAFF.

This chain connects TRBV9 to TRBJ1-2; D gene uncertain. The CDR3 runs 13 residues. V gave up 1 base and J gave up 6 bases, with 10 bases separating them. Germline V gene lookup returns CDR1 SGDLS and CDR2 YYNGEE. The CDR3 reads CASSVYDTDGYTF. DNA of the CDR3: TGTGCCAGCAGCGTATACGACACGGATGGCTACACCTTC.

This chain links TRBV9 with TRBJ1-2; possibly TRBD1 for D (5 bases). This CDR3 has 16 residues. The germline V gene has CDR1 SGDLS and CDR2 YYNGEE. V was trimmed by 7 bases and J by 7 bases, leaving 26 bases between them. The CDR3 loop is CASEYGRVKGRCGYTF. CDR3 nucleotide sequence: TGTGCCAGCGAATATGGCAGGGTTAAGGGTCGTTGTGGCTACACCTTC.

This chain uses TRBV11-1 with TRBJ2-1; D not resolved. Per germline, CDR1 SGHAT and CDR2 FQDESV (reference sequence). There are 13 residues in the CDR3. Deletions cut 0 bases from V and 7 bases from J, with 7 bases between. Here the CDR3 reads CASSLALENEQFF. CDR3 coding DNA: TGTGCCAGCAGCTTAGCTCTAGAAAATGAGCAGTTCTTC.

This clone has more than one count but fewer than ten. Other DNA sequences of this sample code for an identical CDR3. This chain joins TRBV30 and TRBJ1-5; tentative D call: TRBD1 (6 bases). V was pared by 2 bases and J by 2 bases, with 7 bases between. This CDR3 spans 13 amino acids. Germline V gene sequence: CDR1 GTSNPN, CDR2 SVGIG (reference sequence). The CDR3, as DNA: TGTGCCTGGAGTCGACAGGGCAATCAGCCCCAGCATTTT. Protein product: CAWSRQGNQPQHF.

DNA for the CDR3: TGTGCCAGCAGCCTCCCCGGGACAGCCTCTGGAAACACCATATATTTT. Protein: CASSLPGTASGNTIYF. This chain uses TRBV7-9 with TRBJ1-3; 7 bases map to TRBD1. The germline CDR1 and CDR2 sequences are SEHNR and FQNEAQ (reference sequence). The CDR3 is 16 amino acids. V was pared by 5 bases and J by 0 bases, with 7 bases of the junction left unmatched.

The chain carries TRBV19 and TRBJ1-3; D may be TRBD1 (6 bases). V lost 3 bases, J lost 2 bases, and 14 bases lay in between. This CDR3 comprises 16 residues. Germline lookup yields CDR1 LNHDA and CDR2 SQIVND (reference sequence). The CDR3: CASSIPHRETGNTIYF. Written as DNA, the CDR3 is TGTGCCAGTAGTATCCCCCACAGGGAAACTGGAAACACCATATATTTT.

V is TRBV6-5 and J is TRBJ1-6; D remains ambiguous. Germline loops: CDR1 MNHEY, CDR2 SVGAGI. This CDR3 has 13 amino acids. Trimming took 4 bases from V and 7 from J, leaving 8 bases between them. In nucleotides, the CDR3 is TGTGCCAGCAGTTTCGGGAGCAATTCACCCCTCCACTTT. Amino acid sequence: CASSFGSNSPLHF.

The V gene is TRBV2, the J gene TRBJ2-1; the D is unclear. The CDR3 totals 16 residues. With 4 bases removed from V and 0 bases from J, the gap between germline ends came to 13 bases. Germline lookup yields CDR1 SNHLY and CDR2 FYNNEI. The CDR3 loop is CASSGLIKSSYNEQFF. The DNA of the CDR3 is TGTGCCAGCAGTGGCCTAATCAAGAGCTCCTACAATGAGCAGTTCTTC.

The CDR3 region has the DNA TGTGCCAGCAGCCAAGCCGAGGGGGGGCCAAAACTGTTTTTT. Protein product: CASSQAEGGPKLFF. The gene calls are TRBV3-1 (or the pseudogene TRBV3-2) and TRBJ1-4; the D gene is possibly TRBD1 (6 bases). CDR3 length: 14 amino acids. With 1 base removed from V and 10 bases from J, the gap between germline ends came to 13 bases. From germline, CDR1 is LGHDT and CDR2 YNNKEL (reference sequence).

CDR3 sequence: CASSEAMLSRYEQYF. For the CDR3, the DNA is TGTGCCAGCAGTGAAGCCATGCTCTCACGGTACGAGCAGTACTTC. The gene calls are TRBV2 and TRBJ2-7, with unresolved D. This CDR3 is 15 amino acids long. Germline assignment: CDR1 SNHLY and CDR2 FYNNEI. With 0 bases removed from V and 4 bases from J, the gap between germline ends came to 13 bases.

The gene calls are TRBV28 and TRBJ1-2, with D perhaps TRBD1 (5 bases). There are 12 residues in the CDR3. V lost 5 bases and J lost 4, with 8 bases in between. The germline CDR1 and CDR2 sequences are MDHEN and SYDVKM. The CDR3 reads CASSTDSYGYTF. The CDR3 bases are TGTGCCAGCAGTACCGACAGCTATGGCTACACCTTC.

The chain has TRBV15 and TRBJ1-5; D is ambiguous. CDR3 length: 14 amino acids. V lost 4 bases and J 0 bases, leaving 7 bases between the germline ends. The germline V gene encodes CDR1 LNHNV and CDR2 YYDKDF (reference sequence). The CDR3 reads CATSNPGSNQPQHF. CDR3 DNA sequence: TGTGCCACCAGCAACCCAGGTAGCAATCAGCCCCAGCATTTT.